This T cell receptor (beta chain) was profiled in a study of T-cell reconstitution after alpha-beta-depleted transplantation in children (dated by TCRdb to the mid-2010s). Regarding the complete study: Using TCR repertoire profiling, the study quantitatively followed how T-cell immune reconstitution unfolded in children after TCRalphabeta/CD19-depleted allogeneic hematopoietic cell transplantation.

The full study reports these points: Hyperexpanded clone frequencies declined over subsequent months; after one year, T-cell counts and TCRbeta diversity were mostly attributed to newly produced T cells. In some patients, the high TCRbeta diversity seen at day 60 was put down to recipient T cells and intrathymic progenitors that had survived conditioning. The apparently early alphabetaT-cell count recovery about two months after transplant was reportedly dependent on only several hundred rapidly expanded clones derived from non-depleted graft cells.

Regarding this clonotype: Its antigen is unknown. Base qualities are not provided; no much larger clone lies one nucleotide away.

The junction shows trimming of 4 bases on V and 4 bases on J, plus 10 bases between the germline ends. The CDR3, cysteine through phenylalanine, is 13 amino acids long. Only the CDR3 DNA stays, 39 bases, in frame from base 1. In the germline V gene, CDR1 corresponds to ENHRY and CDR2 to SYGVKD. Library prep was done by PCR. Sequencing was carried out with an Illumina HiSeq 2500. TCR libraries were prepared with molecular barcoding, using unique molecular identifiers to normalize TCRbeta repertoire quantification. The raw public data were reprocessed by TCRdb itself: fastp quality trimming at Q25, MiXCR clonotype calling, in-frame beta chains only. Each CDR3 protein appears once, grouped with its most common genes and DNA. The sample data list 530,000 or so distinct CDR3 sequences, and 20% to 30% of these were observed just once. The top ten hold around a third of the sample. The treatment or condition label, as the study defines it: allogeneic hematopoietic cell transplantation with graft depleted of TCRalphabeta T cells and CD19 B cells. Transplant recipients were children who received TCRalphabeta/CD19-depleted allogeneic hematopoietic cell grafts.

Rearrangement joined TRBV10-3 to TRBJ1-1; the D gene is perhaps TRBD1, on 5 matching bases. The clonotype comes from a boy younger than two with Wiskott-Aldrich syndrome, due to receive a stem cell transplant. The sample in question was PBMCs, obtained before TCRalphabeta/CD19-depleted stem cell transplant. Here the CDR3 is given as CAISGGESTEAFF. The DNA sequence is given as TGTGCCATCAGTGGGGGGGAGAGCACTGAAGCTTTCTTT.